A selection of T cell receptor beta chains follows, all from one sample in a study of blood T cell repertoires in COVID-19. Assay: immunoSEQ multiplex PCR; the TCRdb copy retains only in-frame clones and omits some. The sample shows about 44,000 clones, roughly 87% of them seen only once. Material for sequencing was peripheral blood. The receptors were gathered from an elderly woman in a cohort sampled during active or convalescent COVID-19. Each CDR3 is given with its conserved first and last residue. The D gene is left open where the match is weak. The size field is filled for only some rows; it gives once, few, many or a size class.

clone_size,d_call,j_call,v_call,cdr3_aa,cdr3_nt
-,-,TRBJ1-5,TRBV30,CAWQTEFNQPQHF,TGTGCCTGGCAGACAGAATTCAATCAGCCCCAGCATTTT
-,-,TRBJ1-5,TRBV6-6,CASSYIGVNQPQHF,TGTGCCAGCAGTTACATAGGGGTCAATCAGCCCCAGCATTTT
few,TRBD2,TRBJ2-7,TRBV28,CASSPTGTSDEQYF,TGTGCCAGCAGTCCCACCGGGACTAGCGACGAGCAGTACTTC
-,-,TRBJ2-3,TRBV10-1,CASSASFEDTQYF,TGCGCCAGCAGTGCTAGCTTCGAGGATACGCAGTATTTT
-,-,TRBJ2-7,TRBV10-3,CAIRQGSYEQYF,TGTGCCATCAGGCAGGGTTCCTACGAGCAGTACTTC
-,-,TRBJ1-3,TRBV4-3,CASIARTTNGNTIYF,TGCGCCAGTATAGCGCGCACTACCAATGGAAACACCATATATTTT
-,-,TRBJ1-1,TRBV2,CASSEAAEAFF,TGTGCCAGCAGTGAGGCGGCTGAAGCTTTCTTT
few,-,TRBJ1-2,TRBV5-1,CASSLNSYGYTF,TGCGCCAGCAGCTTAAACAGCTATGGCTACACCTTC
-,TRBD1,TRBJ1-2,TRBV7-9,CASGQGYGYTF,TGTGCCAGTGGACAGGGATATGGCTACACCTTC
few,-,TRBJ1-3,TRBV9,CASSDRQIISGNTIYF,TGTGCCAGCAGCGACAGACAGATAATCTCTGGAAACACCATATATTTT
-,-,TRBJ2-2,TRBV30,CAWSEAAIANTGELFF,TGTGCCTGGAGCGAGGCGGCGATCGCGAACACCGGGGAGCTGTTTTTT
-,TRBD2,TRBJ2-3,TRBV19,CASGTSGADTQYF,TGTGCCAGCGGGACTAGCGGGGCGGATACGCAGTATTTT
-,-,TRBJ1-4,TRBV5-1,CASSPGGTTNEKLFF,TGCGCCAGCAGCCCCGGGGGGACAACTAATGAAAAACTGTTTTTT
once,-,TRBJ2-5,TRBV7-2,CASSFQGGQETQYF,TGTGCCAGCAGCTTCCAGGGAGGCCAAGAGACCCAGTACTTC
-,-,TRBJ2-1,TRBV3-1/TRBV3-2,CASSQDGLSHSPYNEQFF,TGTGCCAGCAGCCAAGATGGTTTAAGCCATTCCCCCTACAATGAGCAGTTCTTC